The clone carrying this T cell receptor beta chain showed up just a few times. Its cognate antigen is unknown. This CDR3 is built from 15 residues. V shed 5 bases and J 8 bases; nucleotides not matched to a gene: 8. Germline CDR1 and CDR2: SGHDN and FVKESK. This entry belongs to a study of T-cell reconstitution after alpha-beta-depleted transplantation in children. The study's findings and limits: Some patients' high day-60 TCRbeta diversity was attributed to recipient cells surviving conditioning. Several hundred rapidly expanded clones from non-depleted graft cells reportedly supplied alpha-beta T cells about two months post-transplant. Diversity and T-cell counts at one year after transplant derived mostly from new T cells.

TCRbeta library construction was performed incorporating unique molecular identifiers. TCRdb re-called the PCR reads with MiXCR, one entry per CDR3 protein. The repertoire holds 450,000 to 550,000 distinct CDR3 sequences, with over 9.5% as singletons. The gene calls are TRBV14 and TRBJ2-1, with 11 bases lining up with TRBD2. The receptor was derived from a female patient between 2 and 15 years old who had a stem cell transplant for aplastic anemia, so the T cells may come from the graft donor. This material consisted of PBMCs, mostly from graft donor cells, taken 180 days after TCRalphabeta/CD19-depleted stem cell transplant. DNA of the CDR3: TGTGCCAGCAGCTACTCTAGCGGGAGGATCCATGAGCAGTTCTTC. It codes for CASSYSSGRIHEQFF.